Each of the 5 T cell receptor beta chains below was sequenced from the same sample in a study of metastatic and nonmetastatic thyroid tumors. Thyroid surgery had not been preceded by any treatment in any patient. TCRdb re-analyzed the PCR reads through MiXCR. The sample records around 45,000 clones, less than 4.5% being singletons. The sequencing input was blood. The receptors stem from a female donor with papillary thyroid cancer or a benign thyroid nodule (not recorded which). Some clones in this sample may be carry-over from other donors' samples.

This clone was seen many times. In DNA, the CDR3 is TGCAGTTCCCATGCCAGCGGCGGCACAGATACGCAGTATTTT. As protein: CSSHASGGTDTQYF. This rearrangement joins TRBV20-1 to TRBJ2-3; D perhaps matches TRBD2 (5 bases). V lost 8 bases, J lost 1 base, and 16 bases lay in between. The germline CDR1 and CDR2 sequences are DFQATT and SNEGSKA (reference sequence). The CDR3 loop spans 14 amino acids.

In its sample, this clone was seen a few times. The chain recombines TRBV20-1 with TRBJ1-2, with 9 bases aligning to TRBD1. The CDR3 has 14 amino acids. The germline V gene encodes CDR1 DFQATT and CDR2 SNEGSKA (reference sequence). With 5 bases clipped from V and 4 bases from J, the junction kept 8 bases outside the gene matches. The CDR3 sequence is CSARPGQGSYGYTF. In DNA form, the CDR3 reads TGCAGTGCTCGCCCTGGACAGGGGTCCTATGGCTACACCTTC.

The chain employs TRBV28 and TRBJ2-6, with a possible D match to TRBD1 (6 bases). The CDR3 length is 17 residues. Germline CDR1 MDHEN, CDR2 SYDVKM. The germline V and J ends were trimmed by 7 bases and 0 bases, with 16 bases remaining between them. This chain's CDR3 is CASTPGTDSSGANVLTF. CDR3 bases: TGTGCCAGCACTCCCGGGACGGACAGCTCTGGGGCCAACGTCCTGACTTTC.

This clone was recorded at least ten times. This chain uses TRBV4-1 with TRBJ2-7, with 8 nucleotides matching TRBD1. V dropped 2 bases and J dropped 1; count of bases not matched to a gene: 10. In germline, CDR1 is MGHRA, CDR2 YSYEKL. The CDR3 has 17 amino acids. As DNA, the CDR3 is TGCGCCAGCAGCCAACCCGAGACAGGGGTATTTTCCTACGAGCAGTACTTC. Encoded protein: CASSQPETGVFSYEQYF.

This clone occurred a few times. This chain joins TRBV20-1 and TRBJ1-2; D gene ambiguous. Per germline, CDR1 DFQATT and CDR2 SNEGSKA (reference sequence). The CDR3 runs 12 residues. V lost 3 bases and J 4 bases, leaving 9 bases between the germline ends. Here the CDR3 DNA reads TGCAGTGCTAGTGTCGGAGTCTATGGCTACACCTTC. Protein: CSASVGVYGYTF.